These 10 T cell receptor beta chains share one sample of origin, sequenced in a study of T cell clonality in common variable immunodeficiency. Findings and limits, study-wide: Reportedly, TCR beta sequences from common variable immunodeficiency showed fewer deletions and N-nucleotide insertions.

Sequencing was performed with immunoSEQ multiplex PCR; in TCRdb, only in-frame clones are kept and a portion is missing. This repertoire holds more than 30,000 clones, and none appear only once. For these TCRs, the target antigens are not known. Specimen: peripheral blood mononuclear cells. All receptors come from a human donor with common variable immunodeficiency.

This clone was seen only a few times. The read halts 3 residues ahead of the CDR3 end, with the missing end drawn from the germline J gene. The chain carries TRBV19 and TRBJ1-1, with TRBD1 matching 8 bases. Germline CDR1 reads LNHDA; CDR2 reads SQIVND (reference sequence). J was trimmed by 5 bases and V by 4 bases; bases with no gene match: 9. This CDR3 is 15 amino acids long. CDR3 in amino acids: CASSNQGARGTEAFF. The sequenced part of the CDR3 DNA is TGTGCCAGTAGTAATCAGGGGGCCAGGGGGACTGAA.

Concerning this clone itself: The read ends 3 residues shy of where the CDR3 ends; the end is completed using the germline J gene. The rearrangement links TRBV2 to TRBJ2-3, with 12 bases lining up with TRBD2. Per germline, CDR1 SNHLY and CDR2 FYNNEI. The CDR3 runs 16 residues. With 1 base clipped from V and 8 bases from J, the junction kept 7 bases outside the gene matches. CDR3 bases read: TGTGCCAGCAGTGAAGTCAGGGCTAGCGGGGGGGTTACG. The encoded protein is CASSEVRASGGVT. The full CDR3 reads CASSEVRASGGVTQYF.

This clone was detected ten times or more. The sequenced fragment ends 3 residues before the CDR3 boundary, so the rest is inferred from the germline J gene. The chain has TRBV19 and TRBJ1-4, with D perhaps matching TRBD1 (6 bases). CDR3 length: 14 residues. CDR1 and CDR2 (germline): LNHDA, SQIVND (reference sequence). The V end lost 6 bases, the J end lost 7 bases, and 15 bases lay between the germline ends. CDR3 residues: CASSPGGAGEKLFF. CDR3 DNA (partial): TGTGCCAGTAGCCCTGGGGGGGCTGGTGAAAAA.

Concerning this clone itself: The read ends 3 residues shy of where the CDR3 ends; the end is completed using the germline J gene. The V and J genes are TRBV19 and TRBJ1-2, with 7 bases lining up with TRBD1. The germline V gene encodes CDR1 LNHDA and CDR2 SQIVND (reference sequence). This CDR3 contains 13 residues. With V trimmed by 6 bases and J by 6 bases, 7 bases remained unmatched. The covered CDR3 bases are TGTGCCAGTAGGGTGACAGGGAGTAATGGC. Translating it yields CASRVTGSNG. The CDR3, in full, reads CASRVTGSNGYTF.

This clone was found many times. The read halts 3 residues ahead of the CDR3 end, with the missing end drawn from the germline J gene. This chain joins TRBV20-1 and TRBJ2-5; perhaps D is TRBD1 or TRBD2 (5 bases each). V was cut by 8 bases and J by 5 bases, with 18 bases left in between. The germline CDR1 and CDR2 sequences are DFQATT and SNEGSKA (reference sequence). This CDR3 is 13 amino acids long. CDR3 bases read: TGCAGTCCAAAGCAGGGAGTGGAGGAGACC. Translation gives CSPKQGVEET. The CDR3 as a whole reads CSPKQGVEETQYF.

Remarks on this clone: The CDR3 end lies 3 residues beyond the end of the read and is filled in from the germline J gene. This chain connects TRBV2 to TRBJ1-6; tentatively, D is TRBD1 (5 bases). Germline V CDR1 and CDR2: SNHLY, FYNNEI. The CDR3 runs 15 residues. V dropped 8 bases and J dropped 0 bases, with 11 bases sitting between them. CDR3 protein: CASLGANSYNSPLHF. Incomplete CDR3 DNA: TGTGCCAGCTTAGGGGCGAACTCCTATAATTCACCC.

The table lists this clone with many counts. The DNA ends 3 residues before the CDR3 does, and the rest of the CDR3 is filled in from the germline J gene. The chain employs TRBV29-1 and TRBJ1-2; a possible D gene is TRBD1 (6 bases). Germline CDR1 reads SQVTM; CDR2 reads ANQGSEA. The CDR3 is 13 amino acids. Trimming shortened V by 2 bases and J by 7 bases, and 14 bases separated the two germline ends. This CDR3 is CSVENPQGSGYTF. The DNA read from the CDR3 is TGCAGCGTTGAAAACCCACAGGGATCTGGC.

Concerning this clone itself: The read ends 3 residues before the CDR3 terminus; that terminus is restored from the germline J gene. The gene calls are TRBV11-1 and TRBJ1-2; the D gene is possibly TRBD1 (5 bases). The V and J ends lost 5 bases and 7 bases respectively, with 14 bases between them. This CDR3 is 13 amino acids long. Germline V lookup: CDR1 SGHAT, CDR2 FQDESV (reference sequence). The chain's CDR3 is CASSPTGVSGYTF. The covered CDR3 bases are TGTGCCAGCAGCCCCACAGGAGTGAGTGGC.

To note about this clone: The read gets to within 3 residues of the CDR3 end, and the germline J gene fills in the rest. This sequence joins TRBV7-9 and TRBJ1-2, with TRBD1 as a possible D gene (6 bases). CDR1 SEHNR and CDR2 FQNEAQ come from the germline V gene (reference sequence). Trimming cost V 11 bases and J 6 bases, with 16 bases left between them. The CDR3 spans 12 residues. This chain's CDR3 is CAGTYRDNGYTF. CDR3 bases read: TGTGCCGGAACCTACAGGGATAATGGC.

Regarding this clone: The read ends 3 residues shy of where the CDR3 ends; the end is completed using the germline J gene. The rearrangement uses TRBV7-9 and TRBJ2-3, with D possibly being TRBD2 (7 bases). Looked up from germline, CDR1 is SEHNR and CDR2 is FQNEAQ (reference sequence). Trimming shortened V by 7 bases and J by 4 bases, and 15 bases separated the two germline ends. The CDR3 contains 14 residues. The CDR3 bases that were read are TGTGCCAGCACCGATGCGGGGGCAGCAGATACG. Translating it yields CASTDAGAADT. The full CDR3 is CASTDAGAADTQYF.